The following is a T cell receptor beta chain sequence with its context. This clonotype came up a few times. Its specific antigen is unknown. Base qualities were left out, and no much larger clone turns up one base away. The data stem from a study of blood T cells in healthy people across ages (dated by TCRdb to about 2015). For context, the study as a whole: In model experiments, template switching captured about one uniquely barcoded TCR beta cDNA molecule for every two T cells. The study analyzed two additional independent replicas of 1 million unique cDNA reads from the same blood draw for two donors, one aged 18 to 29 and one aged 80 or older. The donors were divided into four age groups: young (average around 15 years), middle-aged (about 40), aged (approximately 59) and long-lived (nearly 85). Donors of different ages were randomly distributed across sequencing lanes to avoid experimental bias. Using deep sequencing normalized with unique cDNA molecular identifiers, the study measured how TCR beta repertoire diversity changes with age.

The library came from 5' RACE. TCRdb records Illumina HiSeq 2500 as the sequencer. A second PCR of roughly 6 to 12 cycles was run with a J-beta primer mix and a sample-barcoded 5' primer. A template-switch 5' adaptor carrying 12 random nucleotides introduced a unique molecular identifier onto each TCR beta cDNA molecule. Each sample yielded at least 2.5 million CDR3-containing paired-end reads. The Mint cDNA synthesis kit, primed by a TRBC-specific oligonucleotide, was used to synthesize first-strand cDNA from all RNA. Following uracil-DNA glycosylase treatment, all cDNA underwent a first 18-cycle PCR with the universal primers M1SS and BC2_uni_R. From the authors' description of their analysis: For normalization, 1 million high-quality reads were randomly selected from each sample, with every read carrying a distinct molecular identifier. Instead of being binned into consensus sequences, reads that shared molecular identifiers were thrown out. MiTCR, run with a Q25 quality threshold and the strictest error-elimination algorithm, handled CDR3 identification, clonotype clustering and error correction. A nonparametric unseen species model with Euler transformation was used to estimate a lower bound on total TCR beta diversity. TCRdb itself trimmed the public reads at Q25 with fastp, ran MiXCR and retained productive beta chains. Each CDR3 protein gets just one entry, which takes the most common genes and DNA from the rows behind it. TCRdb's processing, not the authors' own work, is the source of the V and J calls. Present in this sample are around 1.5 million distinct CDR3 sequences, 42% of which were seen just once. Roughly 7.9% of the sample is held by the ten biggest clonotypes.

The cysteine opens and the phenylalanine closes a CDR3 of 17 amino acids. The read is trimmed to its CDR3 DNA, 51 bases read in frame from base 1. V is clipped by 3 bases and J by 3 bases, and the sequence between their germline boundaries is 18 bases long. CDR1 and CDR2 are read off the germline V gene as SGDLS and YYNGEE. Donors were a few dozen systemically healthy Caucasian individuals from Russia aged roughly 6 to 95 years. Each donor gave about 9.2 milliliters of peripheral blood, drawn into EDTA-treated Vacutainer tubes. Ficoll-Paque density-gradient centrifugation was used to isolate PBMCs, with at least 7 million obtained per sample. Trizol reagent was used to extract total RNA from PBMCs, with at least 6 micrograms per sample. The percentages of naive CD45RAhigh/CD27high T cells were determined by flow cytometry on a PBMC aliquot from every donor. Results and caveats for the whole study, not just this receptor: Total diversity estimates from one million sequenced T cells were considered lower bounds and underestimates. As age increased, observed TCR beta diversity per million T cells dropped in a roughly linear way, and a significant reduction was already evident by age about 36. The percentage of naive T cells measured by flow cytometry correlated strongly with observed TCR beta diversity. Donor CMV infection status was unknown, potentially confounding age-related changes in expanded clonotypes. Compared with the aged group, more naive CD4+ T cells, fewer expanded clones and increased TCR diversity were shown by the long-lived group, suggesting age selection. Conclusive comparison of naive and antigen-experienced compartments was prevented by the profiling of bulk unsorted PBMCs.

Sequencing was carried out using blood. This sequence was found in a woman aged 18 to 35 in good health. Recombination joined TRBV9 with TRBJ1-4; a tentative D call is TRBD1 (5 bases match). CDR3 loop: CASSGGSPGLSNEKLFF. The DNA reads as follows: TGTGCCAGCAGCGGAGGATCCCCGGGGCTATCTAATGAAAAACTGTTTTTT. Beyond the CDR3, the reference TRBV9 and TRBJ1-4 genes provide the residues; the full variable domain reads: DSGVTQTPKHLITATGQRVTLRCSPRSGDLSVYWYQQSLDQGLQFLIQYYNGEERAKGNILERFSAQQFPDLHSELNLSSLELGDSALYFCASSGGSPGLSNEKLFFGSGTQLSVL.